Reported below is one T cell receptor (beta chain). The target antigen is unknown. Repertoires were generated with immunoSEQ multiplex PCR, while TCRdb's copy carries only in-frame clones and drops some. The data contain around 15,000 clones, 70% to 90% of them singletons. These data belong to a study of OX40 agonist ivuxolimab in advanced cancers. Study results and caveats: The study did not work out the antigen specificity of the expanded peripheral T cells.

Germline V gene lookup returns CDR1 SGDLS and CDR2 YYNGEE. CDR3 length equals 14 residues. V was shortened by 0 bases and J by 7 bases, with 13 bases between the two germline ends. The sample in question was CD4+ or CD8+ T cells sorted from blood, obtained in a trial of the OX40 agonist ivuxolimab. V usage is TRBV9 and J usage is TRBJ2-5; no firm D call. This TCR was sampled from an adult with an advanced solid tumor such as melanoma, head and neck, liver or kidney cancer. The CDR3 DNA reads as TGTGCCAGCAGCGTAGGCTACCCGGCAAGGACCCAGTACTTC. Its translation: CASSVGYPARTQYF.